This TCR beta chain was captured in a study of blood T cells in healthy people across ages. The study, taken as a whole, reports: PBMCs went unsorted, and a conclusive naive versus antigen-experienced comparison was therefore prevented.

Isolated PBMCs totaled at least 6 million in each sample. V was trimmed by 6 bases and J by 3 bases, leaving 2 bases between them. There are 10 residues in the CDR3. The germline V gene encodes CDR1 DFQATT and CDR2 SNEGSKA (reference sequence). Concerning this clonotype itself: What it binds is unknown.

A sample-barcoded 5' primer and a J-beta primer mix were used in a second PCR of about 7 to 12 cycles. TCRdb reprocessed the 5' RACE reads via MiXCR and lists one record per CDR3 protein. The sample comprises about a million distinct CDR3 sequences, roughly 50% of which are singletons, and about an eighth rests with the top ten. The genes are TRBV20-1 and TRBJ2-2; D remains unclear. The receptor comes from a man aged 25 to 40 in good health. Sequenced: blood. This chain's CDR3 is CSADTGELFF. CDR3 DNA sequence: TGCAGTGCCGACACCGGGGAGCTGTTTTTT.